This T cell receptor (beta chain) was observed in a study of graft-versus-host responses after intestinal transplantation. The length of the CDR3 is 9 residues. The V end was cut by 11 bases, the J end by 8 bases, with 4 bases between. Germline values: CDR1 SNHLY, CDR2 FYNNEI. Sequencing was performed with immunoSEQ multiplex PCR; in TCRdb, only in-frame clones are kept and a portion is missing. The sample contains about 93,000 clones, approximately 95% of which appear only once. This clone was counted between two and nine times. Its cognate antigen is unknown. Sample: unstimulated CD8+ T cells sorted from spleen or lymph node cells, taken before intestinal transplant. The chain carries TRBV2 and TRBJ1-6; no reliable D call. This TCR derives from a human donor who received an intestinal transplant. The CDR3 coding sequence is TGTGCCGTCGATTCACCCCTCCACTTT. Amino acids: CAVDSPLHF.